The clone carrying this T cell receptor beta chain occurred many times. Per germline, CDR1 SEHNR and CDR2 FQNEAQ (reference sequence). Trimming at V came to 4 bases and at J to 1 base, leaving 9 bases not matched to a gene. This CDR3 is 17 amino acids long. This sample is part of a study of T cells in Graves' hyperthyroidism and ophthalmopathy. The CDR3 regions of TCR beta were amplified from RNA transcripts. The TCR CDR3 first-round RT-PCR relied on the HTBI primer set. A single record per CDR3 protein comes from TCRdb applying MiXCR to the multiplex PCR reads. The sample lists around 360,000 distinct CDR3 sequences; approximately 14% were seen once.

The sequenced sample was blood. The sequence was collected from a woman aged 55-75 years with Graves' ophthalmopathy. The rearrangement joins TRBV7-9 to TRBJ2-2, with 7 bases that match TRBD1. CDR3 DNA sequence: TGTGCCAGCAGCTCCCCGCACCAGGGGGTGAACACCGGGGAGCTGTTTTTT. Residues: CASSSPHQGVNTGELFF. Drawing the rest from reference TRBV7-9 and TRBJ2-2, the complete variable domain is DTGVSQNPRHKITKRGQNVTFRCDPISEHNRLYWYRQTLGQGPEFLTYFQNEAQLEKSRLLSDRFSAERPKGSFSTLEIQRTEQGDSAMYLCASSSPHQGVNTGELFFGEGSRLTVL.